The present T cell receptor beta chain was sequenced within a study of blood T cell repertoires in COVID-19. Study information: Acute and convalescent COVID-19 specimens originated in the United States, Italy and Spain. The analysed material was cDNA or gDNA that came from T cells, B-cell-depleted T cells, or PBMCs.

The CDR3 spans 16 residues. The V end lost 0 bases, the J end lost 0 bases, and 10 bases lay between the germline ends. Germline values: CDR1 SGHRS, CDR2 YFSETQ. Study processing details: For nucleated cells, counts were estimated from reference gene primer amplification. Some clones are missing from TCRdb's copy, which holds only in-frame ones; the method was immunoSEQ multiplex PCR. Clone size and the V and J calls come from that table; the DNA yielded D and trimming. The sample records about 75,000 clones, 87% being singletons. The chain recombines TRBV5-1 with TRBJ1-3; D might be TRBD1 (5 bases). Sequenced material: peripheral blood. This receptor was identified in a woman aged 50 to 65 with acute or convalescent COVID-19. CDR3: CASSLETASSGNTIYF. The DNA of the CDR3 is TGCGCCAGCAGCTTGGAGACAGCAAGCTCTGGAAACACCATATATTTT.